A selection of T cell receptor beta chains follows, all from one sample in a study of CD8 T cells in ankylosing spondylitis. Each CDR3 protein gets one entry after TCRdb re-called the 5' RACE reads with MiXCR. The table has approximately 24,000 distinct CDR3 sequences, 10% to 15% seen once; the top ten hold 30% to 45%. The sequenced sample was blood. These receptors were obtained from a male donor with ankylosing spondylitis or in good health (not recorded which). Both conserved end residues are trimmed from each CDR3.

CDR3: ATSRGTGPYNEQF; V: TRBV15
CDR3: ASSLYRDRGKLF; V: TRBV7-2
CDR3: ASSLAGTSGRNEQF; V: TRBV7-2
CDR3: ASSLMTSPQY; V: TRBV12-3/TRBV12-4
CDR3: AGSGSSYNEQF; V: TRBV7-2
CDR3: ASSFPTSGISNEQF; V: TRBV12-3/TRBV12-4
CDR3: ASRTAGPNNEQF; V: TRBV6-5
CDR3: ASSKTGTGETQY; V: TRBV28
CDR3: ASSPLGMNTEAF; V: TRBV5-1
CDR3: AINPGTSNPNEQF; V: TRBV10-3
CDR3: ASSIRGRYLEQY; V: TRBV19
CDR3: ASSPRGLGAGTEAF; V: TRBV7-9
CDR3: ASSGRDKSYEQY; V: TRBV7-9
CDR3: SASGLAGGRSTDTQY; V: TRBV20-1
CDR3: ASSYRHMNTEAF; V: TRBV6-5
CDR3: AWSKGQVNEQF; V: TRBV30
CDR3: ASSLYRSFDSPLH; V: TRBV28
CDR3: SAGGGLSYEQY; V: TRBV29-1
CDR3: ASSNRGASYEQY; V: TRBV19
CDR3: ASTGRGIGELF; V: TRBV25-1
CDR3: ASSLIADNEQF; V: TRBV7-3
CDR3: ASSQGKALAKNIQY; V: TRBV14
CDR3: ASRKTGGSEQF; V: TRBV6-2/TRBV6-3
CDR3: ASSQERGLPQF; V: TRBV4-2
CDR3: ASSEPGGREETQY; V: TRBV25-1
CDR3: ASSYGASGSRNTGELF; V: TRBV6-5
CDR3: ASSFGVSRETQY; V: TRBV5-1
CDR3: SARGVAKNIQY; V: TRBV20-1
CDR3: ASSLEGTLNTGELF; V: TRBV5-1
CDR3: SARGSTDTQY; V: TRBV20-1
CDR3: ASSVRGGTDTQY; V: TRBV5-1
CDR3: ASSQRGLADTGELF; V: TRBV6-2/TRBV6-3
CDR3: ASSNQQDTQY; V: TRBV7-6
CDR3: SASRGYSNQPQH; V: TRBV20-1
CDR3: ASRRGTGYYGYT; V: TRBV7-8
CDR3: SVEVGGDEQF; V: TRBV29-1
CDR3: ASSETHSNQPQH; V: TRBV19
CDR3: ASSQDGRAGLSNQPQH; V: TRBV4-1
CDR3: ATSRGYGGDEQF; V: TRBV15
CDR3: SVIDWDLEQY; V: TRBV29-1
CDR3: ASSRSGSNQPQH; V: TRBV2
CDR3: SVGLAGGIDTQY; V: TRBV29-1
CDR3: ASTSQVMNTGELF; V: TRBV5-1
CDR3: SVESTGATGELF; V: TRBV29-1
CDR3: ASSAPGDTQY; V: TRBV7-3
CDR3: ASTSGMGSVEQY; V: TRBV5-1
CDR3: ASSLKETQY; V: TRBV7-2
CDR3: SVDRFSGDEQF; V: TRBV29-1